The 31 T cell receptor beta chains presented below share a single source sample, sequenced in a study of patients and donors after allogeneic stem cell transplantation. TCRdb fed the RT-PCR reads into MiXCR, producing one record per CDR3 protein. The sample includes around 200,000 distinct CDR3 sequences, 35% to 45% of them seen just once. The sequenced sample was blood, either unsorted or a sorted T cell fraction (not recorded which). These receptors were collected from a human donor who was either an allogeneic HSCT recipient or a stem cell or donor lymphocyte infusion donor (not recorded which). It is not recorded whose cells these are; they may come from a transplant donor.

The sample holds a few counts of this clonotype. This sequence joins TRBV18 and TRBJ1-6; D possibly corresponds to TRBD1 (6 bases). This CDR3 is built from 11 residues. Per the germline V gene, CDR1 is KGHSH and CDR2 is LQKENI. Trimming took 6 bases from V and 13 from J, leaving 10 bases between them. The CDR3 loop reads CASSRGGPLHF. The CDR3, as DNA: TGTGCCAGCTCCAGGGGAGGTCCCCTCCACTTT.

CDR3 DNA sequence: TGTGCCAGCAGCTCAGAGCTACTAAGAGACAGGGACGGCTACACCTTC. Amino acid sequence: CASSSELLRDRDGYTF. V gene TRBV5-6 combines with J gene TRBJ1-2; 7 bases align to TRBD1. The CDR3 runs to 16 residues. Germline V gives CDR1 SGHDT, CDR2 YYEEEE. J was trimmed by 8 bases and V by 3 bases; bases with no gene match: 16.

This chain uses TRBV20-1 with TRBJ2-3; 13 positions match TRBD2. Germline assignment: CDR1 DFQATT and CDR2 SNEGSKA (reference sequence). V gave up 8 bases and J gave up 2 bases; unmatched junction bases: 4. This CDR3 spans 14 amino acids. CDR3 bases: TGCAGTCCGGGACTAGCGGGGAACACAGATACGCAGTATTTT. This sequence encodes CSPGLAGNTDTQYF.

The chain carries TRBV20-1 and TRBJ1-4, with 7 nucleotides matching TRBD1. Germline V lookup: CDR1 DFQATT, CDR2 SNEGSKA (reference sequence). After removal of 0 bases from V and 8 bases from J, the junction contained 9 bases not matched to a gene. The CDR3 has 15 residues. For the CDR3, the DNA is TGCAGTGCTAGAGACCATCAGGGGGTGCGAGAAAAACTGTTTTTT. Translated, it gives CSARDHQGVREKLFF.

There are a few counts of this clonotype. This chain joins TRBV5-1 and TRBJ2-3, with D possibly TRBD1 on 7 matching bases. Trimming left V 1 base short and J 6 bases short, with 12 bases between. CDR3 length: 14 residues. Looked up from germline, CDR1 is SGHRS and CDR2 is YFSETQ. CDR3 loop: CASSLRRGRDTQYF. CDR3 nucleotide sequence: TGCGCCAGCAGCTTGAGGAGGGGGCGGGATACGCAGTATTTT.

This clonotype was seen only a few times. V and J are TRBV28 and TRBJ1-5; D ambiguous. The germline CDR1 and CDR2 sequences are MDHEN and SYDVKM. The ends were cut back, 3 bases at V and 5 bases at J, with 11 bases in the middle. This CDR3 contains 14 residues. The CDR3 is CASSLSRRDQPQHF. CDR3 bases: TGTGCCAGCAGTTTGAGCAGGCGAGATCAGCCCCAGCATTTT.

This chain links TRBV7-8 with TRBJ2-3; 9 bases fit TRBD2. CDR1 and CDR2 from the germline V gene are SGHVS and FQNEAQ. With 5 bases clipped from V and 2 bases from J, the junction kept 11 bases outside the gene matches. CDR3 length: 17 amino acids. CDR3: CASSTRPAGGPTDTQYF. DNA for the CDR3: TGTGCCAGCAGCACCCGGCCAGCGGGGGGTCCCACAGATACGCAGTATTTT.

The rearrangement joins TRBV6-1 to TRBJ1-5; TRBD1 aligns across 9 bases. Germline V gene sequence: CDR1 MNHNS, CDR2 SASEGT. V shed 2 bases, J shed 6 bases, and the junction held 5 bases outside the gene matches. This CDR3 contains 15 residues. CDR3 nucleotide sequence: TGTGCCAGCAGTGAAAGGGGGACAGGGTCTCAGCCCCAGCATTTT. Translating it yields CASSERGTGSQPQHF.

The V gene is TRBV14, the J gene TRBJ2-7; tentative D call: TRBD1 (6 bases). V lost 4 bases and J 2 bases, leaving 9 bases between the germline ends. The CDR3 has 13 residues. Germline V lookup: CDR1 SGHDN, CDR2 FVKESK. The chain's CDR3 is CASSLRDTYEQYF. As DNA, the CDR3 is TGTGCCAGCAGCCTCCGGGACACCTACGAGCAGTACTTC.

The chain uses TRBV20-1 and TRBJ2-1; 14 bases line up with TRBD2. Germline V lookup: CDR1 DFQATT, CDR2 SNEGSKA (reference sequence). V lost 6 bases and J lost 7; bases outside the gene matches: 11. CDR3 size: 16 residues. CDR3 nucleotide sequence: TGCAGTGCCTCTAGACTAGCGGGGGGGCCTCGGAATGAGCAGTTCTTC. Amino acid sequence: CSASRLAGGPRNEQFF.

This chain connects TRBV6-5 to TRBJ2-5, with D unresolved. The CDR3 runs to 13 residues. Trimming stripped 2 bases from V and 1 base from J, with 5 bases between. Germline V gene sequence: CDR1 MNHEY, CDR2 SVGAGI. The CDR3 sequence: CASSYASQETQYF. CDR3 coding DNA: TGTGCCAGCAGTTACGCCTCCCAAGAGACCCAGTACTTC.

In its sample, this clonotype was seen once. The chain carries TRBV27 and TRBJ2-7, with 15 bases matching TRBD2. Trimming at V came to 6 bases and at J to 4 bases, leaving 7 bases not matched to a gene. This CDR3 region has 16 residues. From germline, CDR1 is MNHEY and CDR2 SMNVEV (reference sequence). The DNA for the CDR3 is TGTGCCAGCAGCCGGACTAGCGGGGGGGCGCCGTACGAGCAGTACTTC. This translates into CASSRTSGGAPYEQYF.

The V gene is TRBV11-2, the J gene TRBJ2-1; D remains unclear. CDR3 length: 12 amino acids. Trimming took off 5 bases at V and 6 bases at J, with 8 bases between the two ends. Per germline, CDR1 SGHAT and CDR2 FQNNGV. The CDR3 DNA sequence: TGTGCCAGCAGCCTGGACGGCAATGAGCAGTTCTTC. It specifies CASSLDGNEQFF.

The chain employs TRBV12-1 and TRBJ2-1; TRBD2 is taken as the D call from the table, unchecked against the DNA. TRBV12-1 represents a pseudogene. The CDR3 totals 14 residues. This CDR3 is CASKSTSGDNEQFF. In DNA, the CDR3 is TGTGCCAGCAAGAGTACTAGCGGGGACAATGAGCAGTTCTTC.

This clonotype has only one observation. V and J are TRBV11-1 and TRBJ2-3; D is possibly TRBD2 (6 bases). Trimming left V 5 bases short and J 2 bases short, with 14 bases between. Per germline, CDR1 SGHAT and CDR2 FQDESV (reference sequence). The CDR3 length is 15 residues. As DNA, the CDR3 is TGTGCCAGCAGCCGTGGGCGGGGATACACAGATACGCAGTATTTT. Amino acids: CASSRGRGYTDTQYF.

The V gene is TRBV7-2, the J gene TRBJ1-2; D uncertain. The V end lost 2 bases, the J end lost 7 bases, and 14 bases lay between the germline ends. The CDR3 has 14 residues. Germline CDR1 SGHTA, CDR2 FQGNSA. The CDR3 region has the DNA TGTGCCAGCAGCTTAAGGTGGACGATGGGTGGCTACACCTTC. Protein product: CASSLRWTMGGYTF.

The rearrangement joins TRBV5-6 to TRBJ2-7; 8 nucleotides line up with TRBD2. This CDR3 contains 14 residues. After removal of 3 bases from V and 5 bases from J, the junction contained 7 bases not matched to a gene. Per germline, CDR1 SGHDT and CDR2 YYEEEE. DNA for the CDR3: TGTGCCAGCAGCTATACCGGGGGGGCCCACGAGCAGTACTTC. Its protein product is CASSYTGGAHEQYF. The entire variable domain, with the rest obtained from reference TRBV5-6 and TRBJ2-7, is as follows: DAGVTQSPTHLIKTRGQQVTLRCSPKSGHDTVSWYQQALGQGPQFIFQYYEEEERQRGNFPDRFSGHQFPNYSSELNVNALLLGDSALYLCASSYTGGAHEQYFGPGTRLTVT.

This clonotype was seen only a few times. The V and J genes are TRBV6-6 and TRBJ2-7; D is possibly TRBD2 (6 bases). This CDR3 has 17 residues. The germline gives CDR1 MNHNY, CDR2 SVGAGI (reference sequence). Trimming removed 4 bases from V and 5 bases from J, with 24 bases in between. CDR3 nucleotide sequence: TGTGCCAGCAGTTCCACTCTTGCGGCGGGATACGTCCACGAGCAGTACTTC. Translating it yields CASSSTLAAGYVHEQYF.

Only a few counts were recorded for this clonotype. In DNA, the CDR3 is TGTGCCAGCAGTTTATCCCCTCGGAACTATAATTCACCCCTCCACTTT. Its protein is CASSLSPRNYNSPLHF. The chain is built from TRBV27 and TRBJ1-6; D gene uncertain. CDR1 and CDR2 (germline): MNHEY, SMNVEV (reference sequence). The CDR3 loop spans 16 amino acids. V shed 0 bases and J shed 3 bases, with 9 bases lying between them.

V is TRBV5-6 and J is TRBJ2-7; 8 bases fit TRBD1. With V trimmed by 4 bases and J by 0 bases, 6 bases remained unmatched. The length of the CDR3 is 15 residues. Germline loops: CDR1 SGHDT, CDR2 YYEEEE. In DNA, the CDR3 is TGTGCCAGCAGCCCCGGGACAGGCCGCTCCTACGAGCAGTACTTC. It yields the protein CASSPGTGRSYEQYF.

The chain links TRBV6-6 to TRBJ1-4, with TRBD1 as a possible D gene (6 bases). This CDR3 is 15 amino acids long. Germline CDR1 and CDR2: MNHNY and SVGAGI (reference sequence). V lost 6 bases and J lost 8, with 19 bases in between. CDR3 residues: CASRTGTPTGEKLFF. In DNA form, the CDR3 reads TGTGCCAGCAGGACGGGGACACCTACGGGCGAAAAACTGTTTTTT.

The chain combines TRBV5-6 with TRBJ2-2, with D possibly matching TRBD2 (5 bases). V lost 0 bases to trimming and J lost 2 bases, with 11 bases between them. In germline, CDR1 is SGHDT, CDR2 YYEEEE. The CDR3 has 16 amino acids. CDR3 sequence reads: CASSLGRRPNTGELFF. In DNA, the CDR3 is TGTGCCAGCAGCTTGGGGCGGAGGCCTAACACCGGGGAGCTGTTTTTT.

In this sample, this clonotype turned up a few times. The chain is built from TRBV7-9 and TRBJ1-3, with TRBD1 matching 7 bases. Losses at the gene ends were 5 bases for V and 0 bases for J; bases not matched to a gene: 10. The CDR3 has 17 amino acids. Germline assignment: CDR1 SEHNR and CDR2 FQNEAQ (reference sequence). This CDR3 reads CASSLLQGVSSGNTIYF. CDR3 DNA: TGTGCCAGCAGCCTTCTTCAGGGGGTATCCTCTGGAAACACCATATATTTT.

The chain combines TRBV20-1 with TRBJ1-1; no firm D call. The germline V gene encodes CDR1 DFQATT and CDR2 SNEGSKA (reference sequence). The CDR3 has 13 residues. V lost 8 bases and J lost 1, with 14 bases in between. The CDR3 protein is CSLVVVGNTEAFF. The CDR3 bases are TGCAGTTTAGTAGTTGTCGGGAACACTGAAGCTTTCTTT.

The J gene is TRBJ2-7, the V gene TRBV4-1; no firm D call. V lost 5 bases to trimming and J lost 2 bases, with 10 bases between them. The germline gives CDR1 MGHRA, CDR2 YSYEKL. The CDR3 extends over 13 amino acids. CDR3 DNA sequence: TGCGCCAGCAGCACGTCGACCCCCTACGAGCAGTACTTC. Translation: CASSTSTPYEQYF.

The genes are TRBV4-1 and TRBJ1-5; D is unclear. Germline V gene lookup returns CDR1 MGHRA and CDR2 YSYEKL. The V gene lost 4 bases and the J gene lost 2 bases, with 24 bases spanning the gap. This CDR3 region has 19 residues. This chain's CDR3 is CASSRGPVEIDEGNQPQHF. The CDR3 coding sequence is TGCGCCAGCAGCCGAGGCCCCGTCGAGATTGATGAGGGCAATCAGCCCCAGCATTTT.

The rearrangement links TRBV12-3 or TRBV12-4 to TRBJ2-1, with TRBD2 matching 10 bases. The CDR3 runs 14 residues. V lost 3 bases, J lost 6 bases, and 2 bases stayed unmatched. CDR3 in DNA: TGTGCCAGCAGTTTCGGGACTAGCGTCAATGAGCAGTTCTTC. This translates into CASSFGTSVNEQFF.

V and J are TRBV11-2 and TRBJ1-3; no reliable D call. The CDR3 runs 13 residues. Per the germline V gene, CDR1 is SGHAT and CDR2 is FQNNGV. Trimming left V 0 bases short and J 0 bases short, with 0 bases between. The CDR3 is CASSLDSGNTIYF. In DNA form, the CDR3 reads TGTGCCAGCAGCTTAGACTCTGGAAACACCATATATTTT. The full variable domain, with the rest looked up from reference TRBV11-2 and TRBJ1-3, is EAGVAQSPRYKIIEKRQSVAFWCNPISGHATLYWYQQILGQGPKLLIQFQNNGVVDDSQLPKDRFSAERLKGVDSTLKIQPAKLEDSAVYLCASSLDSGNTIYFGEGSWLTVV.

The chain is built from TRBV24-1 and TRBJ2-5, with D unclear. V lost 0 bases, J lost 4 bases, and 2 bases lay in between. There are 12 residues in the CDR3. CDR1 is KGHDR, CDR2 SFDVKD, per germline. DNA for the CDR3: TGTGCCACCAGTGATTTGCGAGAGACCCAGTACTTC. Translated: CATSDLRETQYF.

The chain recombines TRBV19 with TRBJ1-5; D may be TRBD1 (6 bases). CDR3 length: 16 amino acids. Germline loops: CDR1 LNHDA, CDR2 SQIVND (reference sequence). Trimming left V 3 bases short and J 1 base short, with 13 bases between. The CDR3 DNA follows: TGTGCCAGTAGTATCCTGACAGGAGGAAGCAATCAGCCCCAGCATTTT. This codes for CASSILTGGSNQPQHF. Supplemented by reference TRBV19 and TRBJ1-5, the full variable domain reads DGGITQSPKYLFRKEGQNVTLSCEQNLNHDAMYWYRQDPGQGLRLIYYSQIVNDFQKGDIAEGYSVSREKKESFPLTVTSAQKNPTAFYLCASSILTGGSNQPQHFGDGTRLSIL.

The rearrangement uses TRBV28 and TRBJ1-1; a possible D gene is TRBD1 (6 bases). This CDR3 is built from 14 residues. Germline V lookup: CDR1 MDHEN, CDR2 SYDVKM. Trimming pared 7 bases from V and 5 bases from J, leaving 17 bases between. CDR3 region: CASTVRGAWTEAFF. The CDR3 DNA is TGTGCCAGCACCGTTCGGGGGGCTTGGACTGAAGCTTTCTTT.